The 31 T cell receptor beta chains presented below share a single source sample, sequenced in a study of control samples from healthy donors and cancer patients. TCRdb's copy holds only in-frame clones and misses some; the assay was immunoSEQ multiplex PCR. The sample yields roughly 90,000 clones, less than 90% seen once. The sample taken for sequencing was PBMCs. The receptors here all came from a woman between 50 and 59 years old with colorectal cancer.

The J gene is TRBJ2-2, the V gene TRBV5-1; tentative D call: TRBD1 (6 bases). Germline assignment: CDR1 SGHRS and CDR2 YFSETQ. The CDR3 covers 15 residues. Trimming cost V 7 bases and J 1 base, with 14 bases left between them. The CDR3 loop reads CASCPGTLNTGELFF. DNA of the CDR3: TGCGCCAGCTGCCCCGGGACACTGAACACCGGGGAGCTGTTTTTT. The full variable domain, completed using reference TRBV5-1 and TRBJ2-2, is KAGVTQTPRYLIKTRGQQVTLSCSPISGHRSVSWYQQTPGQGLQFLFEYFSETQRNKGNFPGRFSGRQFSNSRSEMNVSTLELGDSALYLCASCPGTLNTGELFFGEGSRLTVL.

The CDR3 is CASGWGLGDTEAFF. DNA of the CDR3: TGTGCTAGTGGCTGGGGGCTGGGGGACACTGAAGCTTTCTTT. The gene calls are TRBV12-5 and TRBJ1-1; a weak D match, TRBD1 (6 bases). This CDR3 contains 14 residues. Deletions cut 6 bases from V and 3 bases from J, with 14 bases between. Germline V gives CDR1 LGHNT, CDR2 FRNRAP.

The gene calls are TRBV18 and TRBJ1-6; TRBD1 matches 7 bases. Germline assignment: CDR1 KGHSH and CDR2 LQKENI. The trim removed 6 bases at V and 5 bases at J, leaving 7 bases unmatched. The CDR3 length is 15 residues. The CDR3 loop reads CASSSRDRDNSPLHF. CDR3 bases: TGTGCCAGCTCTTCCCGGGACAGAGATAATTCACCCCTCCACTTT.

This rearrangement joins TRBV7-3 to TRBJ2-2; D is possibly TRBD2 (5 bases). CDR1 is SGHTA and CDR2 is FQGTGA in the germline V gene. The CDR3 consists of 16 residues. With 0 bases removed from V and 5 bases from J, the gap between germline ends came to 13 bases. The CDR3 protein is CASSLTGPSGTGELFF. Written as DNA, the CDR3 is TGTGCCAGCAGCTTAACAGGCCCCTCGGGGACCGGGGAGCTGTTTTTT.

This sequence joins TRBV19 and TRBJ2-5; tentative D call: TRBD2 (6 bases). In germline, CDR1 is LNHDA, CDR2 SQIVND (reference sequence). This CDR3 region has 15 residues. V was shortened by 7 bases and J by 2 bases, with 17 bases between the two germline ends. The CDR3 region is CASTPRGYGQETQYF. In nucleotides, the CDR3 is TGTGCCAGTACCCCTCGGGGGTATGGGCAAGAGACCCAGTACTTC.

This clone was seen once. This rearrangement joins TRBV30 to TRBJ2-2; 10 bases are a match to TRBD1. J gave up 6 bases and V 2 bases, and 3 bases lay outside the gene matches. The CDR3 runs to 14 residues. Germline CDR1 is GTSNPN and CDR2 is SVGIG (reference sequence). The CDR3 loop reads CAWSTGTGAGELFF. CDR3 in DNA: TGTGCCTGGAGTACCGGGACAGGGGCCGGGGAGCTGTTTTTT.

This clone was seen just once. This chain uses TRBV10-3 with TRBJ2-2; either TRBD1 or TRBD2 may supply D (5 bases each). Germline V gene sequence: CDR1 ENHRY, CDR2 SYGVKD. The ends were cut back, 3 bases at V and 0 bases at J, with 8 bases in the middle. This CDR3 region has 15 residues. This chain's CDR3 is CAISDRDPNTGELFF. As DNA, the CDR3 is TGTGCCATCAGTGACAGGGACCCGAACACCGGGGAGCTGTTTTTT.

The genes are TRBV20-1 and TRBJ1-1; TRBD1 might be the D (6 bases). Per the germline V gene, CDR1 is DFQATT and CDR2 is SNEGSKA (reference sequence). Trimming took 7 bases from V and 0 from J, leaving 6 bases between them. The length of the CDR3 is 11 residues. The CDR3 region is CSGTVNTEAFF. The CDR3 nucleotides read TGCAGTGGGACAGTGAACACTGAAGCTTTCTTT.

The chain joins TRBV2 to TRBJ2-2; 10 positions match TRBD2. CDR3 length: 16 residues. J gave up 4 bases and V 6 bases, and 8 bases lay outside the gene matches. In germline, CDR1 is SNHLY, CDR2 FYNNEI. As DNA, the CDR3 is TGTGCCAGCAGGGGGACTAGCGCGGGGGTCACCGGGGAGCTGTTTTTT. Amino acids: CASRGTSAGVTGELFF.

V is TRBV15 and J is TRBJ2-2; the D is unclear. Germline V gives CDR1 LNHNV, CDR2 YYDKDF (reference sequence). Trimming left V 3 bases short and J 5 bases short, with 7 bases between. This CDR3 has 13 amino acids. Here the CDR3 DNA reads TGTGCCACCAGCAGGGGTGAGACCGGGGAGCTGTTTTTT. Encoded protein: CATSRGETGELFF. Full variable domain (remainder filled in from reference TRBV15 and TRBJ2-2): DAMVIQNPRYQVTQFGKPVTLSCSQTLNHNVMYWYQQKSSQAPKLLFHYYDKDFNNEADTPDNFQSRRPNTSFCFLDIRSPGLGDTAMYLCATSRGETGELFFGEGSRLTVL.

The CDR3 loop reads CATSGGHFSGANVLTF. The CDR3 DNA is TGTGCCACCAGTGGTGGACATTTCTCTGGGGCCAACGTCCTGACTTTC. The chain links TRBV24-1 to TRBJ2-6, with D tentatively TRBD1 (5 bases). Germline assignment: CDR1 KGHDR and CDR2 SFDVKD. V was cut by 5 bases and J by 0 bases, with 10 bases left in between. CDR3 length equals 16 residues.

V gene TRBV5-6 combines with J gene TRBJ2-7; 9 bases align to TRBD2. Germline CDR1 is SGHDT and CDR2 is YYEEEE. Trimming removed 2 bases from V and 3 bases from J; junction bases left unmatched: 9. This CDR3 has 16 residues. CDR3 nucleotide sequence: TGTGCCAGCAGCTTACTCCCTAGCGGGGCTGACTACGAGCAGTACGTC. It encodes CASSLLPSGADYEQYV.

The gene calls are TRBV29-1 and TRBJ1-6; tentative D call: TRBD1 (6 bases). Trimming left V 5 bases short and J 9 bases short, with 14 bases between. The CDR3 has 13 residues. Germline CDR1 is SQVTM and CDR2 is ANQGSEA. The CDR3 sequence: CSVWAGDSSPLHF. For the CDR3, the DNA is TGCAGCGTTTGGGCAGGGGACTCTTCACCCCTCCACTTT.

This rearrangement joins TRBV10-1 to TRBJ2-5, with unresolved D. The CDR3 runs to 13 residues. V lost 0 bases, J lost 0 bases, and 2 bases lay in between. Germline loops: CDR1 WNHNN, CDR2 SYGVQD (reference sequence). Here the CDR3 DNA reads TGCGCCAGCAGTGAGTCTCACCAAGAGACCCAGTACTTC. Translated, it gives CASSESHQETQYF.

This clone was recorded only once. The CDR3 loop is CAWSETDTQYF. The DNA for the CDR3 is TGTGCCTGGAGTGAAACAGATACGCAGTATTTT. V gene TRBV30 combines with J gene TRBJ2-3, with D hard to call. Germline-derived CDR1 and CDR2 are GTSNPN and SVGIG (reference sequence). Between the trimmed V and J ends, which lost 1 base and 3 bases, there was a span of 2 bases. The CDR3 is 11 amino acids.

This clone has a single count. The chain joins TRBV4-1 to TRBJ1-5; D remains ambiguous. V lost 0 bases, J lost 3 bases, and 9 bases lay in between. The length of the CDR3 is 15 residues. Germline loops: CDR1 MGHRA, CDR2 YSYEKL. The CDR3 DNA reads as TGCGCCAGCAGCCAAGATAGTGGCTACAATCAGCCCCAGCATTTT. Its translation is CASSQDSGYNQPQHF.

The chain couples TRBV5-6 to TRBJ2-2; TRBD1 might be the D (6 bases). CDR1 and CDR2 from the germline V gene are SGHDT and YYEEEE. The CDR3 has 16 residues. Trimming pared 1 base from V and 1 base from J, leaving 11 bases between. The CDR3 nucleotides are TGTGCCAGCAGCTTGATGGGGGCCCTGAACACCGGGGAGCTGTTTTTT. It encodes CASSLMGALNTGELFF.

The chain combines TRBV7-9 with TRBJ1-4; no reliable D call. Germline V CDR1 and CDR2: SEHNR, FQNEAQ (reference sequence). Trimming pared 11 bases from V and 5 bases from J, leaving 6 bases between. CDR3 length: 10 residues. CDR3 protein: CALGNEKLFF. For the CDR3, the DNA is TGTGCCCTCGGCAATGAAAAACTGTTTTTT.

This chain connects TRBV18 to TRBJ1-2; the D is unclear. V was cut by 4 bases and J by 0 bases, with 9 bases left in between. The CDR3 totals 14 residues. Germline CDR1 KGHSH, CDR2 LQKENI. CDR3 loop: CASSLGQANYGYTF. In nucleotides, the CDR3 is TGTGCCAGCTCACTCGGCCAGGCTAACTATGGCTACACCTTC.

This clone has a single count. The genes are TRBV7-8 and TRBJ2-2; TRBD1 might be the D (6 bases). Trimming left V 2 bases short and J 1 base short, with 17 bases between. The length of the CDR3 is 18 residues. Germline lookup yields CDR1 SGHVS and CDR2 FQNEAQ. CDR3 residues: CASSLHRAIFLNTGELFF. The CDR3 DNA follows: TGTGCCAGCAGCTTACACAGGGCCATTTTTTTGAACACCGGGGAGCTGTTTTTT.

This rearrangement joins TRBV5-8 to TRBJ1-4, with TRBD1 matching over 8 bases. The germline CDR1 and CDR2 sequences are SGHTS and YDEGEE. V lost 4 bases to trimming and J lost 7 bases; unmatched junction nucleotides: 6. The CDR3 contains 14 residues. Here the CDR3 DNA reads TGTGCCAGCAGCCACGGACAGGGCGGTGAAAAACTGTTTTTT. Translation: CASSHGQGGEKLFF.

This clone has more than one count but fewer than ten. The chain employs TRBV28 and TRBJ2-1, with a possible D match to TRBD1 (6 bases). This CDR3 spans 14 amino acids. Trimming stripped 3 bases from V and 12 bases from J, with 18 bases between. The V gene's germline CDR1 is MDHEN and CDR2 SYDVKM. The CDR3 here is CASSLTGQSKGQFF. CDR3 sequence (DNA): TGTGCCAGCAGTTTGACAGGACAGTCGAAGGGGCAGTTCTTC.

The chain links TRBV18 to TRBJ1-1; D ambiguous. V was trimmed by 0 bases and J by 4 bases, leaving 12 bases between them. CDR1 and CDR2 (germline): KGHSH, LQKENI. The CDR3 spans 15 residues. The CDR3 bases are TGTGCCAGCTCACCACCGAGCGTATTGGTCACTGAAGCTTTCTTT. Its protein product is CASSPPSVLVTEAFF.

V gene TRBV2 combines with J gene TRBJ2-7; the match to TRBD1 covers 9 bases. Germline CDR1 and CDR2: SNHLY and FYNNEI. The CDR3 runs to 13 residues. V shed 7 bases, J shed 6 bases, and the junction held 7 bases outside the gene matches. Here the CDR3 reads CASMGTGWVEQYV. The CDR3 coding sequence is TGTGCCAGCATGGGGACAGGGTGGGTCGAGCAGTACGTC.

The J gene is TRBJ1-2, the V gene TRBV30; D remains ambiguous. Germline CDR1 GTSNPN, CDR2 SVGIG (reference sequence). Between the trimmed V and J ends, which lost 2 bases and 8 bases, there was a span of 9 bases. The CDR3 has 11 residues. The CDR3: CAWSSLVGYTF. The CDR3 nucleotides are TGTGCCTGGAGTTCCTTAGTGGGCTACACCTTC.

CDR3 sequence reads: CASSPQPGTGWGSSGANVLTF. DNA for the CDR3: TGTGCCAGCAGCCCTCAACCCGGGACAGGGTGGGGTAGCTCTGGGGCCAACGTCCTGACTTTC. The J gene is TRBJ2-6, the V gene TRBV9; TRBD1 aligns across 9 bases. From germline, CDR1 is SGDLS and CDR2 YYNGEE. Trimming took 4 bases from V and 0 from J; bases not matched to a gene: 17. The CDR3 is made up of 21 amino acids.

This rearrangement joins TRBV5-1 to TRBJ1-3; D is unresolved. This CDR3 is built from 14 residues. V dropped 4 bases and J dropped 4 bases, with 12 bases sitting between them. CDR1 is SGHRS, CDR2 YFSETQ, per germline. The DNA for the CDR3 is TGCGCCAGCAGCGAGGGCAGTACGGGAAACACCATATATTTT. Protein product: CASSEGSTGNTIYF. Full variable domain (rest looked up from reference TRBV5-1 and TRBJ1-3): KAGVTQTPRYLIKTRGQQVTLSCSPISGHRSVSWYQQTPGQGLQFLFEYFSETQRNKGNFPGRFSGRQFSNSRSEMNVSTLELGDSALYLCASSEGSTGNTIYFGEGSWLTVV.

This rearrangement joins TRBV6-5 to TRBJ2-7; D is perhaps TRBD1 or TRBD2 (5 bases each). Trimming took off 6 bases at V and 9 bases at J, with 21 bases between the two ends. This CDR3 comprises 14 residues. CDR1 MNHEY and CDR2 SVGAGI come from the germline V gene. The CDR3: CASRNLWDPRGQYV. The CDR3 nucleotides are TGTGCCAGCAGAAATTTGTGGGACCCGAGGGGGCAGTACGTC.

This clone was counted between two and nine times. V gene TRBV12-3 or TRBV12-4 combines with J gene TRBJ1-6, with D hard to call. CDR3 length: 12 residues. V was trimmed by 1 base and J by 16 bases, leaving 11 bases between them. CDR3 protein: CASSLGRLQLHF. CDR3 DNA: TGTGCCAGCAGTTTAGGGCGTCTTCAGCTCCACTTT.

CDR3: CASSKEGADTGELFF. For the CDR3, the DNA is TGTGCCAGCAGCAAGGAGGGGGCTGACACCGGGGAGCTGTTTTTT. The chain is built from TRBV6-2 or TRBV6-3 and TRBJ2-2; a weak D match, TRBD1 (7 bases). Deletions cut 6 bases from V and 3 bases from J, with 14 bases between. The CDR3 has 15 residues. CDR1 is MNHEY, CDR2 SVGEGT, per germline.

This clone was observed once. The genes are TRBV6-4 and TRBJ2-7; the match to TRBD1 covers 7 bases. This CDR3 is built from 12 residues. Germline CDR1 and CDR2: MRHNA and SNTAGT. Trimming at V came to 6 bases and at J to 3 bases, leaving 2 bases not matched to a gene. The CDR3 DNA sequence: TGTGCCAGCAGCAACAGGGGCTACGAGCAGTACGTC. It is translated as CASSNRGYEQYV.